This T cell receptor beta chain was sequenced in a study of blood T cell repertoires in COVID-19. CDR1 is SEHNR and CDR2 is FQNEAQ in the germline V gene (reference sequence). CDR3 size: 14 residues. V lost 1 base and J lost 3, with 4 bases in between. Participants were placed into cohorts based on the clinical history they reported. This clone was seen more than once but under ten times. Original analysis: By means of reference gene primer amplification, nucleated cell counts were estimated. Sequencing used immunoSEQ multiplex PCR; TCRdb keeps in-frame clones, though not all of them. That table is the source of V, J and clone size, and D and trimming were worked out from the DNA. This sample carries a few hundred thousand clones, around 81% of them seen once, and the ten largest clones take around 3.6%.

The J gene is TRBJ2-6, the V gene TRBV7-9; D ambiguous. The TCR comes from a middle-aged man who had recovered from COVID-19. The sample was PBMCs or T cells enriched from blood (not recorded which). CDR3 region: CASSLVSGANVLTF. CDR3 in DNA: TGTGCCAGCAGCTTAGTGAGTGGGGCCAACGTCCTGACTTTC.